A single sample is the source of the 10 T cell receptor beta chains below, sequenced in a study of T-cell memory formation after mild COVID-19. A single record per CDR3 protein comes from TCRdb applying MiXCR to the 5' RACE reads. The table shows about 290,000 distinct CDR3 sequences, with roughly 15% occurring only once. The sequencing input was PBMCs or a T cell subset sorted from them (not recorded which). The receptors here all came from a man aged 18-30 years who had mild COVID-19 (a few samples of this study predate the infection). Cell type and time point are not known.

The J gene is TRBJ2-1, the V gene TRBV6-5; 9 bases are a match to TRBD1. The CDR3 is 12 residues long. V was pared by 7 bases and J by 13 bases, with 8 bases of the junction left unmatched. Germline lookup yields CDR1 MNHEY and CDR2 SVGAGI. The CDR3 region has the DNA TGTGCCAGCACCTCGGGGACAGGGAAACAGTTCTTC. This codes for CASTSGTGKQFF.

This clonotype appeared a few times. This chain links TRBV24-1 with TRBJ2-3; TRBD2 matches at 7 bases. CDR1 is KGHDR and CDR2 is SFDVKD in the germline V gene. J lost 0 bases, V lost 3 bases, and 5 bases had no gene match. The CDR3 is 16 residues long. The CDR3 spells CATSDTPGGSTDTQYF. CDR3 sequence (DNA): TGTGCCACCAGTGATACCCCGGGAGGAAGCACAGATACGCAGTATTTT.

This chain's CDR3 is CASSDRGSFGYTF. The CDR3 DNA follows: TGTGCCAGCAGTGACAGGGGATCCTTCGGCTACACCTTC. The chain joins TRBV6-1 to TRBJ1-2, with D perhaps matching TRBD1 (6 bases). The germline V and J ends were trimmed by 3 bases and 8 bases, with 13 bases remaining between them. The length of the CDR3 is 13 residues. Germline V CDR1 and CDR2: MNHNS, SASEGT.

This clonotype has more than one count but fewer than ten. This sequence joins TRBV7-3 and TRBJ1-1; D is unclear. CDR1 and CDR2 (germline): SGHTA, FQGTGA. V lost 1 base and J lost 3, with 15 bases in between. The CDR3 covers 16 residues. Written as DNA, the CDR3 is TGTGCCAGCAGCTTAAGGGGTACCCCCCTATACACTGAAGCTTTCTTT. This translates into CASSLRGTPLYTEAFF.

The sample holds a few counts of this clonotype. The gene calls are TRBV7-3 and TRBJ2-3; D assignment may be TRBD1 or TRBD2 (7 bases each). V lost 4 bases and J lost 1, with 15 bases in between. The CDR3 contains 16 residues. The germline CDR1 and CDR2 sequences are SGHTA and FQGTGA. CDR3 in amino acids: CASSSGGQAGTDTQYF. The CDR3 DNA reads as TGTGCCAGCAGCTCGGGAGGACAGGCGGGCACAGATACGCAGTATTTT.

The chain uses TRBV28 and TRBJ1-1; 8 bases are a match to TRBD1. Germline V lookup: CDR1 MDHEN, CDR2 SYDVKM. CDR3 size: 15 residues. V gave up 5 bases and J gave up 4 bases; unmatched junction bases: 9. The CDR3 bases are TGTGCCAGCAGTGCCGACAGGGGATGGATCACTGAAGCTTTCTTT. As protein: CASSADRGWITEAFF.

This clonotype was seen only a few times. V usage is TRBV28 and J usage is TRBJ1-1, with a possible D match to TRBD1 (5 bases). The V gene's germline CDR1 is MDHEN and CDR2 SYDVKM. There are 14 residues in the CDR3. The V gene lost 2 bases and the J gene lost 5 bases, with 12 bases spanning the gap. CDR3 bases: TGTGCCAGCAGTTTAGGGGCAGAGGGGACTGAAGCTTTCTTT. Translating gives CASSLGAEGTEAFF. The full variable domain, rest sourced from reference TRBV28 and TRBJ1-1, is DVKVTQSSRYLVKRTGEKVFLECVQDMDHENMFWYRQDPGLGLRLIYFSYDVKMKEKGDIPEGYSVSREKKERFSLILESASTNQTSMYLCASSLGAEGTEAFFGQGTRLTVV.

This clonotype was counted at least ten times. The chain recombines TRBV7-2 with TRBJ2-2; D ambiguous. This CDR3 is 15 amino acids long. With 0 bases removed from V and 3 bases from J, the gap between germline ends came to 8 bases. The V gene's germline CDR1 is SGHTA and CDR2 FQGNSA. The CDR3 DNA sequence: TGTGCCAGCAGCTTAGCAGGGTCGCACACCGGGGAGCTGTTTTTT. It codes for CASSLAGSHTGELFF.

The V and J genes are TRBV4-2 and TRBJ2-3; D is unclear. Per the germline V gene, CDR1 is LGHNA and CDR2 is YNFKEQ. Trimming removed 4 bases at V and 2 bases at J, with 13 bases between. The CDR3 is 15 amino acids. CDR3 sequence: CASSPIGGHTDTQYF. The CDR3 coding sequence is TGTGCCAGCAGCCCGATTGGCGGCCACACAGATACGCAGTATTTT.

V and J are TRBV10-3 and TRBJ2-1; no reliable D call. This CDR3 region has 15 residues. Germline lookup yields CDR1 ENHRY and CDR2 SYGVKD. V dropped 5 bases and J dropped 5 bases, with 16 bases sitting between them. In DNA, the CDR3 is TGTGCCATCAGTACCGGGCCCAATTCCGACAATGAGCAGTTCTTC. Its translation: CAISTGPNSDNEQFF.